The rows below give T cell receptor beta chains drawn from one sample of a study of T cells in Graves' hyperthyroidism and ophthalmopathy. Each CDR3 protein gets one entry after TCRdb re-called the multiplex PCR reads with MiXCR. The sample includes roughly 400,000 distinct CDR3 sequences, more than 13% seen only once; the top ten take 25% to 30%. Specimen: blood. These receptors all come from a man between 45 and 60 years old with Graves' ophthalmopathy. Each CDR3 is given with its conserved first and last residue. Fields, in order: clone size, D gene, V gene, CDR3 length, J gene, CDR3 DNA, CDR3 protein. D genes are given only for firm matches. Not all rows give a size; the values are once, few, many and, for expanded clones, a class.

abundance: few
d_gene: .
v_gene: TRBV5-4
len: 13
j_gene: TRBJ2-7
CDR3nt: TGTGCCAGCAGCGCGGCGACAGGTTACGAGCAGTACTTC
CDR3aa: CASSAATGYEQYF

abundance: many
d_gene: .
v_gene: TRBV20-1
len: 12
j_gene: TRBJ2-3
CDR3nt: TGCAGTGCTAGCCCCCGAGCACTTAAGCAGTATTTT
CDR3aa: CSASPRALKQYF

abundance: many
d_gene: TRBD2
v_gene: TRBV7-9
len: 14
j_gene: TRBJ2-1
CDR3nt: TGTGCCATCCGGGAGGGCCGTACCTACAATGAGCAGTTCTTC
CDR3aa: CAIREGRTYNEQFF

abundance: .
d_gene: .
v_gene: TRBV10-3
len: 13
j_gene: TRBJ1-3
CDR3nt: TGTGCCACCAGACAGGACTCTGGAAACACCATATATTTT
CDR3aa: CATRQDSGNTIYF

abundance: .
d_gene: .
v_gene: TRBV30
len: 13
j_gene: TRBJ2-5
CDR3nt: TGTGCCTGCGGGGCGATCATCGGAGAGACCCAGTACTTC
CDR3aa: CACGAIIGETQYF

abundance: few
d_gene: .
v_gene: TRBV7-2
len: 12
j_gene: TRBJ2-7
CDR3nt: TGTGCCAGCAGCTTAGAGCTAGGCACGCAGTACTTC
CDR3aa: CASSLELGTQYF

abundance: many
d_gene: .
v_gene: TRBV28
len: 18
j_gene: TRBJ2-7
CDR3nt: TGTGCCAGCAGTTCGTATTTTGGGTCCGCGGTTTCCTCCTACGAGCAGTACTTC
CDR3aa: CASSSYFGSAVSSYEQYF

abundance: .
d_gene: .
v_gene: TRBV5-1
len: 13
j_gene: TRBJ2-7
CDR3nt: TGTGCCAGCAGCATAGCCGGGGGGCACGAGCAGTACTTC
CDR3aa: CASSIAGGHEQYF

abundance: many
d_gene: .
v_gene: TRBV5-1
len: 15
j_gene: TRBJ2-4
CDR3nt: TGCGCCAGCAGCTTGGCCGGGGGGCAGCAAAACATTCAGTACTTC
CDR3aa: CASSLAGGQQNIQYF

abundance: .
d_gene: TRBD1
v_gene: TRBV5-1
len: 17
j_gene: TRBJ2-1
CDR3nt: TGCGCCAGCAGCGACGGACAGGGGGTGAGCTCCTACAATGAGCAGTTCTTC
CDR3aa: CASSDGQGVSSYNEQFF

abundance: .
d_gene: .
v_gene: TRBV30
len: 13
j_gene: TRBJ2-1
CDR3nt: TGTGCCTGGAGTACAGCGGGCTACAATGGGCAGTTCTTC
CDR3aa: CAWSTAGYNGQFF

abundance: many
d_gene: TRBD1
v_gene: TRBV3-1
len: 16
j_gene: TRBJ2-2
CDR3nt: TGTGCCAGCAGCCAAGGGACAGGAGTCTTTTCCGGGGAGCTGTTTTTT
CDR3aa: CASSQGTGVFSGELFF

abundance: .
d_gene: .
v_gene: TRBV2
len: 13
j_gene: TRBJ1-2
CDR3nt: TGTGCCAGCGGAACAGCAAGGCAGTGGGGCTACACCTTC
CDR3aa: CASGTARQWGYTF

abundance: many
d_gene: .
v_gene: TRBV10-3
len: 15
j_gene: TRBJ2-7
CDR3nt: TGTGCCATCAGTGTCGAGGTGGGTCCTCGGGCCGAGCAGTACTTC
CDR3aa: CAISVEVGPRAEQYF

abundance: many
d_gene: .
v_gene: TRBV20-1
len: 11
j_gene: TRBJ2-5
CDR3nt: TGCAGTGCCTGGTACCAAGAGACCCAGTACTTC
CDR3aa: CSAWYQETQYF

abundance: few
d_gene: .
v_gene: TRBV16
len: 13
j_gene: TRBJ2-3
CDR3nt: TGTGCCAGCAGCCGAGCAGTGAGAGATACGCAGTATTTT
CDR3aa: CASSRAVRDTQYF

abundance: .
d_gene: TRBD2
v_gene: TRBV19
len: 14
j_gene: TRBJ2-3
CDR3nt: TGTGCCAGTAGCCAACTAGCGGGAGTCGGTACGCAGTATTTT
CDR3aa: CASSQLAGVGTQYF

abundance: .
d_gene: .
v_gene: TRBV7-9
len: 14
j_gene: TRBJ2-2
CDR3nt: TGTGCCAGCAGCCCTTTCACTGGTGCCGGGGAGCTGTTTTTT
CDR3aa: CASSPFTGAGELFF

abundance: many
d_gene: .
v_gene: TRBV7-9
len: 15
j_gene: TRBJ1-2
CDR3nt: TGTGCCAGCAGCTTAGTGAGGGGGTCCAACTATGGCTACACCTTC
CDR3aa: CASSLVRGSNYGYTF

abundance: many
d_gene: .
v_gene: TRBV12-3/TRBV12-4
len: 14
j_gene: TRBJ2-3
CDR3nt: TGTGCCAGCATTGACACAGGGCCCCCGAGTACGCAGTATTTT
CDR3aa: CASIDTGPPSTQYF

abundance: many
d_gene: .
v_gene: TRBV3-1
len: 14
j_gene: TRBJ1-3
CDR3nt: TGTGCCAGCAGCCAACGGAGCTCTGGAAACACCATATATTTT
CDR3aa: CASSQRSSGNTIYF

abundance: many
d_gene: .
v_gene: TRBV12-3/TRBV12-4
len: 11
j_gene: TRBJ2-1
CDR3nt: TGTGCCAGCAGTCTAACCTATGAGCAGTTCTTC
CDR3aa: CASSLTYEQFF

abundance: few
d_gene: TRBD1
v_gene: TRBV12-3/TRBV12-4
len: 17
j_gene: TRBJ1-6
CDR3nt: TGTGCCAGCACCCGGACAGGGGCGAGCTCCTATAATTCACCCCTCCACTTT
CDR3aa: CASTRTGASSYNSPLHF

abundance: .
d_gene: TRBD2
v_gene: TRBV6-6
len: 17
j_gene: TRBJ2-5
CDR3nt: TGTGCCAGCAGTTACCTCCGGACACGACTAGCTATCGAGACCCAGTACTTC
CDR3aa: CASSYLRTRLAIETQYF

abundance: few
d_gene: .
v_gene: TRBV19
len: 12
j_gene: TRBJ2-7
CDR3nt: TGTGCCAGTAGTATGGGGAGCTACGAGCAGTACTTC
CDR3aa: CASSMGSYEQYF

abundance: many
d_gene: TRBD2
v_gene: TRBV12-3/TRBV12-4
len: 15
j_gene: TRBJ2-3
CDR3nt: TGTGCCAGCAGCTATCGGACTAGCGGCACAGATACGCAGTATTTT
CDR3aa: CASSYRTSGTDTQYF

abundance: many
d_gene: TRBD2
v_gene: TRBV30
len: 17
j_gene: TRBJ2-7
CDR3nt: TGTGCCTGGAGTTCCCTGCAACTAGCGGGAGGCTGGTACGAGCAGTACTTC
CDR3aa: CAWSSLQLAGGWYEQYF

abundance: .
d_gene: TRBD2
v_gene: TRBV7-8
len: 15
j_gene: TRBJ2-1
CDR3nt: TGTGCCAGCAGCCCGTGGGAGGGTGGGTACAATGAGCAGTTCTTC
CDR3aa: CASSPWEGGYNEQFF

abundance: .
d_gene: .
v_gene: TRBV19
len: 13
j_gene: TRBJ1-5
CDR3nt: TGTGCCAGTTGCAGGGGACGGGATCAGCCCCAGCATTTT
CDR3aa: CASCRGRDQPQHF

abundance: .
d_gene: .
v_gene: TRBV5-1
len: 14
j_gene: TRBJ1-3
CDR3nt: TGCGCCAGCAGCTGGGCAGGGGATGGAAACACCATATATTTT
CDR3aa: CASSWAGDGNTIYF

abundance: .
d_gene: .
v_gene: TRBV19
len: 12
j_gene: TRBJ1-5
CDR3nt: TGTGCCAGTACCGACGGTCGGAGGCCCCAGCATTTT
CDR3aa: CASTDGRRPQHF

abundance: few
d_gene: TRBD1
v_gene: TRBV5-1
len: 18
j_gene: TRBJ1-5
CDR3nt: TGCGCCAGCAGCTTGGGGGTCTGCCCCGGGACAGGTTGTCAGCCCCAGCATTTT
CDR3aa: CASSLGVCPGTGCQPQHF

abundance: .
d_gene: TRBD1
v_gene: TRBV24-1
len: 16
j_gene: TRBJ2-1
CDR3nt: TGTGCCACCAGTGACCCCCGGGACAGATCCCACAATGAGCAGTTCTTC
CDR3aa: CATSDPRDRSHNEQFF

abundance: many
d_gene: TRBD1
v_gene: TRBV2
len: 13
j_gene: TRBJ1-4
CDR3nt: TGTGCCAGCAGAACAGGGGTCGGGGAAAAACTGTTTTTT
CDR3aa: CASRTGVGEKLFF

abundance: many
d_gene: TRBD1
v_gene: TRBV4-1
len: 16
j_gene: TRBJ1-5
CDR3nt: TGCGCCAGCAGCCAAGACCAGGGGGCTTACGGTCAGCCCCAGCATTTT
CDR3aa: CASSQDQGAYGQPQHF

abundance: many
d_gene: TRBD1
v_gene: TRBV12-3/TRBV12-4
len: 15
j_gene: TRBJ2-2
CDR3nt: TGTGCCAGCAGCCATGGGACAGAAAACACCGGGGAGCTGTTTTTT
CDR3aa: CASSHGTENTGELFF

abundance: .
d_gene: TRBD2
v_gene: TRBV20-1
len: 16
j_gene: TRBJ2-5
CDR3nt: TGCAGTGCTAGAGCCGGCGGGAGGGCCGAGCGCGAGGCCCAGTACTTC
CDR3aa: CSARAGGRAEREAQYF

abundance: many
d_gene: .
v_gene: TRBV12-3/TRBV12-4
len: 12
j_gene: TRBJ1-2
CDR3nt: TGTGCCAGCAGTTTCGATCAGGTTGGCTACACCTTC
CDR3aa: CASSFDQVGYTF

abundance: many
d_gene: TRBD1
v_gene: TRBV30
len: 13
j_gene: TRBJ1-4
CDR3nt: TGTGCCTGGAGTCCCCAGGGGGATGAAAAACTGTTTTTT
CDR3aa: CAWSPQGDEKLFF

abundance: few
d_gene: .
v_gene: TRBV29-1
len: 11
j_gene: TRBJ1-1
CDR3nt: TGCAGCGTTGAAGATAGGGCTGAAGCTTTCTTT
CDR3aa: CSVEDRAEAFF

abundance: many
d_gene: .
v_gene: TRBV27
len: 15
j_gene: TRBJ1-1
CDR3nt: TGTGCCAGCAGTTTGGACGGGTTTTGGGGGACTGAAGCTTTCTTT
CDR3aa: CASSLDGFWGTEAFF

abundance: many
d_gene: .
v_gene: TRBV20-1
len: 14
j_gene: TRBJ2-5
CDR3nt: TGCAGTGCTAGAGATCTCGGGCTCTTTGAGACCCAGTACTTC
CDR3aa: CSARDLGLFETQYF

abundance: many
d_gene: .
v_gene: TRBV11-3
len: 12
j_gene: TRBJ2-5
CDR3nt: TGTGCCAGCAGCTCCGGGACTCCGGGAACGTACTTC
CDR3aa: CASSSGTPGTYF

abundance: many
d_gene: .
v_gene: TRBV12-3/TRBV12-4
len: 16
j_gene: TRBJ2-7
CDR3nt: TGTGCCAGCAGTTTGCGTAACCGAGCGAGCTCCTACGAGCAGTACTTC
CDR3aa: CASSLRNRASSYEQYF

abundance: many
d_gene: .
v_gene: TRBV5-1
len: 14
j_gene: TRBJ2-7
CDR3nt: TGCGCCAGCAGCTTCCGGGGGAGCCCCTACGAGCAGTACTTC
CDR3aa: CASSFRGSPYEQYF

abundance: .
d_gene: .
v_gene: TRBV6-5
len: 16
j_gene: TRBJ2-7
CDR3nt: TGTGCCAGCAGTTACTCTTCGGTCACGGCGGTCTACGAGCAGTACTTC
CDR3aa: CASSYSSVTAVYEQYF

abundance: .
d_gene: TRBD2
v_gene: TRBV6-1
len: 17
j_gene: TRBJ2-1
CDR3nt: TGTGCCAGCAGTGAAAACTGGACTAGCGGGGGGGGGAATGAGCAGTTCTTC
CDR3aa: CASSENWTSGGGNEQFF

abundance: many
d_gene: TRBD2
v_gene: TRBV7-9
len: 15
j_gene: TRBJ2-3
CDR3nt: TGTGCCAGCAGCTTAGACGGGAGGGACACAGATACGCAGTATTTT
CDR3aa: CASSLDGRDTDTQYF

abundance: few
d_gene: .
v_gene: TRBV7-9
len: 15
j_gene: TRBJ1-4
CDR3nt: TGTGCCAGCAGCACGGGGACCGACTTTAATGAAAAACTGTTTTTT
CDR3aa: CASSTGTDFNEKLFF

abundance: many
d_gene: .
v_gene: TRBV9
len: 13
j_gene: TRBJ2-3
CDR3nt: TGTGCCAGCACAAGGAGACCCACAGATACGCAGTATTTT
CDR3aa: CASTRRPTDTQYF

abundance: few
d_gene: .
v_gene: TRBV28
len: 15
j_gene: TRBJ1-1
CDR3nt: TGTGCCAGCAGTTTATGGTCCCAGGGGCGGAGTGAAGCTTTCTTT
CDR3aa: CASSLWSQGRSEAFF